Below are 23 T cell receptor beta chains sequenced from a single sample in a study of T-cell memory formation after mild COVID-19. TCRdb reanalysed the 5' RACE reads using MiXCR and keeps one entry per CDR3 protein. The data contain 380,000 or so distinct CDR3 sequences, approximately 15% of them seen just once; the ten biggest clones take up around 21%. Input material: PBMCs or a T cell subset sorted from them (not recorded which). These receptors came from a man aged 18-30 years who had mild COVID-19 (a few samples of this study predate the infection). Cell type and time point are not known.

The CDR3: CASSLASAPGLGRDTQYF. The CDR3 DNA reads TGTGCCAGCAGCTTAGCCTCAGCCCCCGGACTGGGGCGAGATACGCAGTATTTT. V usage is TRBV7-2 and J usage is TRBJ2-3; D tentatively reads TRBD1 or TRBD2 (5 bases each). The length of the CDR3 is 18 residues. V lost 0 bases to trimming and J lost 5 bases, with 21 bases between them. Germline values: CDR1 SGHTA, CDR2 FQGNSA.

The table lists this clonotype with a few counts. The chain links TRBV4-2 to TRBJ2-5; 11 positions match TRBD2. The CDR3 length is 15 residues. After removal of 0 bases from V and 3 bases from J, the junction contained 0 bases not matched to a gene. Germline CDR1 is LGHNA and CDR2 is YNFKEQ. The CDR3 loop reads CASSQELAGEETQYF. The DNA of the CDR3 is TGTGCCAGCAGCCAAGAACTAGCGGGGGAAGAGACCCAGTACTTC.

The chain has TRBV5-5 and TRBJ2-5, with D possibly matching TRBD1 (5 bases). Germline V gives CDR1 SGHKS, CDR2 YYEKEE (reference sequence). Trimming cost V 4 bases and J 2 bases, with 18 bases left between them. The CDR3 covers 16 residues. The CDR3 is CASSPIVGAGQETQYF. In nucleotides, the CDR3 is TGTGCCAGCAGCCCCATTGTAGGGGCTGGACAAGAGACCCAGTACTTC.

This clonotype was detected only a few times. The rearrangement uses TRBV7-2 and TRBJ1-2; D gene ambiguous. Trimming removed 0 bases from V and 5 bases from J, with 10 bases in between. Germline assignment: CDR1 SGHTA and CDR2 FQGNSA. The CDR3 loop spans 14 amino acids. The CDR3 region is CASSLARNAYGYTF. The CDR3, as DNA: TGTGCCAGCAGCTTAGCCCGGAACGCTTATGGCTACACCTTC.

This clonotype showed up just a few times. This rearrangement joins TRBV7-8 to TRBJ1-1; D not resolved. Germline loops: CDR1 SGHVS, CDR2 FQNEAQ. V was clipped by 5 bases and J by 8 bases, with 12 bases between them. The CDR3 extends over 12 amino acids. CDR3 sequence reads: CASSEYGREAFF. The CDR3 DNA is TGTGCCAGCAGCGAATACGGGAGGGAAGCTTTCTTT.

CDR3 sequence: CASSRLAQTNEQFF. The CDR3 DNA is TGCGCCAGCAGCAGGTTAGCGCAGACCAATGAGCAGTTCTTC. This chain uses TRBV5-1 with TRBJ2-1, with D maybe TRBD2 (5 bases). In germline, CDR1 is SGHRS, CDR2 YFSETQ. Trimming removed 4 bases from V and 6 bases from J, with 14 bases in between. This CDR3 has 14 residues.

This clonotype was counted a few times. For the CDR3, the DNA is TGCGCCAGCAGCCCCCGGGACAGGGGAACTAATGAAAAACTGTTTTTT. Encoded protein: CASSPRDRGTNEKLFF. The chain links TRBV5-1 to TRBJ1-4; 10 bases line up with TRBD1. Trimming removed 4 bases from V and 1 base from J; junction bases left unmatched: 4. This CDR3 comprises 16 residues. Germline loops: CDR1 SGHRS, CDR2 YFSETQ.

The genes are TRBV7-9 and TRBJ1-1, with a possible D match to TRBD1 (5 bases). The length of the CDR3 is 14 residues. CDR1 SEHNR and CDR2 FQNEAQ come from the germline V gene (reference sequence). Trimming removed 5 bases from V and 7 bases from J, with 17 bases in between. The CDR3 DNA is TGTGCCAGCAGCCACGCCGGGGGGGACCTTGAAGCTTTCTTT. This codes for CASSHAGGDLEAFF.

The CDR3 region is CASSILPGRDYVLTF. CDR3 DNA: TGTGCCAGTAGTATCTTACCCGGACGGGATTACGTCCTGACTTTC. The V and J genes are TRBV19 and TRBJ2-6; tentatively, D is TRBD2 (5 bases). V lost 3 bases and J 11 bases, leaving 17 bases between the germline ends. Germline loops: CDR1 LNHDA, CDR2 SQIVND (reference sequence). The CDR3 consists of 15 residues.

The chain combines TRBV7-8 with TRBJ2-6, with no clear D. Looked up from germline, CDR1 is SGHVS and CDR2 is FQNEAQ. This CDR3 comprises 17 residues. V dropped 4 bases and J dropped 0 bases, with 13 bases sitting between them. The CDR3 protein is CASSSFGSDSGANVLTF. CDR3 bases: TGTGCCAGCAGCTCGTTTGGATCCGACTCTGGGGCCAACGTCCTGACTTTC.

The chain uses TRBV5-1 and TRBJ2-3; TRBD2 agrees at 9 bases. The CDR3 runs 16 residues. Unmatched junction bases numbered 2, after V lost 0 bases and J lost 0 bases. Per germline, CDR1 SGHRS and CDR2 YFSETQ. Written as DNA, the CDR3 is TGCGCCAGCAGCTTGGATAGCGGGGGTAGCACAGATACGCAGTATTTT. Translating it yields CASSLDSGGSTDTQYF.

This clonotype was recorded a few times. The chain combines TRBV27 with TRBJ2-7; tentative D call: TRBD2 (5 bases). Trimming pared 6 bases from V and 0 bases from J, leaving 15 bases between. Looked up from germline, CDR1 is MNHEY and CDR2 is SMNVEV (reference sequence). This CDR3 comprises 15 residues. CDR3 sequence: CASSKVGALSYEQYV. In DNA, the CDR3 is TGTGCCAGCAGCAAGGTGGGAGCCCTCTCCTACGAGCAGTACGTC.

This clonotype was seen more than once but under ten times. The chain carries TRBV5-1 and TRBJ2-2, with 11 bases matching TRBD1. CDR1 SGHRS and CDR2 YFSETQ come from the germline V gene. V gave up 5 bases and J gave up 4 bases; unmatched junction bases: 4. This CDR3 comprises 15 residues. CDR3 amino acids: CASSPGQGGTGELFF. In nucleotides, the CDR3 is TGCGCCAGCAGTCCGGGACAGGGGGGCACCGGGGAGCTGTTTTTT.

In this sample, this clonotype turned up a few times. V and J are TRBV29-1 and TRBJ2-3; no definite D call. CDR3 size: 11 residues. Germline values: CDR1 SQVTM, CDR2 ANQGSEA. The V end lost 7 bases, the J end lost 5 bases, and 10 bases lay between the germline ends. The CDR3 nucleotides read TGCAGCGCTCGACTGGTAGATACGCAGTATTTT. Translated: CSARLVDTQYF.

This clonotype turned up a few times. The chain employs TRBV27 and TRBJ1-4, with TRBD1 identical over 7 bases. The CDR3 contains 17 residues. The germline V gene has CDR1 MNHEY and CDR2 SMNVEV (reference sequence). Trimming cost V 2 bases and J 8 bases; bases outside gene matches: 14. The CDR3 region has the DNA TGTGCCAGCAGTTTAGCTCATCCCACAGGGGTCGGAGAAAAACTGTTTTTT. Protein sequence: CASSLAHPTGVGEKLFF.

The table lists this clonotype with many counts. The chain carries TRBV20-1 and TRBJ1-6; possibly TRBD1 for D (5 bases). CDR1 and CDR2 from the germline V gene are DFQATT and SNEGSKA (reference sequence). This CDR3 contains 16 residues. V dropped 1 base and J dropped 0 bases, with 10 bases sitting between them. CDR3 residues: CSARVAGYSYNSPLHF. In DNA form, the CDR3 reads TGCAGTGCTAGAGTCGCAGGGTACTCCTATAATTCACCCCTCCACTTT.

The V and J genes are TRBV9 and TRBJ1-2, with 7 bases fitting TRBD1. The trim removed 3 bases at V and 4 bases at J, leaving 12 bases unmatched. The CDR3 totals 16 residues. Germline V lookup: CDR1 SGDLS, CDR2 YYNGEE. CDR3 loop: CASSERPGQRTYGYTF. For the CDR3, the DNA is TGTGCCAGCAGCGAAAGACCGGGACAGAGAACCTATGGCTACACCTTC.

Concerning this clonotype itself: Mismatch with germline at one junction end may stem from a read error. The CDR3 DNA is TGTGCCAGCAGCTTAGGGGCGGGCGGGGGTATGGACTTC. It is translated as CASSLGAGGGMDF. The chain links TRBV7-2 to TRBJ2-5; 7 bases are shared with TRBD2. Germline CDR1 and CDR2: SGHTA and FQGNSA. The CDR3 loop spans 13 amino acids.

The chain employs TRBV6-1 and TRBJ2-1; unclear D gene. The V and J ends lost 4 bases and 13 bases respectively, with 8 bases between them. This CDR3 is built from 10 residues. The germline V gene has CDR1 MNHNS and CDR2 SASEGT. CDR3 in amino acids: CASSGVPQFF. CDR3 coding DNA: TGTGCCAGCAGTGGGGTCCCTCAGTTCTTC.

J is TRBJ2-1 and V is TRBV29-1, with TRBD1 as a possible D gene (5 bases). The CDR3 length is 14 residues. Trimming took 4 bases from V and 5 from J, leaving 15 bases between them. The germline CDR1 and CDR2 sequences are SQVTM and ANQGSEA. The CDR3 region is CSVVEGAANNEQFF. In DNA form, the CDR3 reads TGCAGCGTTGTGGAAGGGGCTGCGAACAATGAGCAGTTCTTC.

This clonotype was counted only a few times. The chain combines TRBV9 with TRBJ2-3, with TRBD1 as a possible D gene (6 bases). The germline V and J ends were trimmed by 3 bases and 0 bases, with 14 bases remaining between them. This CDR3 region has 16 residues. Germline V gene data show CDR1 as SGDLS and CDR2 as YYNGEE. As DNA, the CDR3 is TGTGCCAGCAGCGGGGGGACATTTTCTAGCACAGATACGCAGTATTTT. Amino acid sequence: CASSGGTFSSTDTQYF.

The rearrangement joins TRBV5-6 to TRBJ2-1, with TRBD1 matching over 11 bases. V trimming: 5 bases; J trimming: 4 bases; junction bases outside the gene matches: 8. Germline V gives CDR1 SGHDT, CDR2 YYEEEE. CDR3 length: 16 amino acids. The CDR3 reads CASRVRTGGGYNEQFF. The CDR3 region has the DNA TGTGCCAGCAGAGTACGGACAGGGGGCGGATACAATGAGCAGTTCTTC.

The rearrangement links TRBV18 to TRBJ1-2, with D hard to call. Germline loops: CDR1 KGHSH, CDR2 LQKENI. Trimming shortened V by 1 base and J by 3 bases, and 9 bases separated the two germline ends. This CDR3 contains 14 residues. CDR3 residues: CASSPLPTDYGYTF. DNA for the CDR3: TGTGCCAGCTCACCACTCCCGACCGACTATGGCTACACCTTC.